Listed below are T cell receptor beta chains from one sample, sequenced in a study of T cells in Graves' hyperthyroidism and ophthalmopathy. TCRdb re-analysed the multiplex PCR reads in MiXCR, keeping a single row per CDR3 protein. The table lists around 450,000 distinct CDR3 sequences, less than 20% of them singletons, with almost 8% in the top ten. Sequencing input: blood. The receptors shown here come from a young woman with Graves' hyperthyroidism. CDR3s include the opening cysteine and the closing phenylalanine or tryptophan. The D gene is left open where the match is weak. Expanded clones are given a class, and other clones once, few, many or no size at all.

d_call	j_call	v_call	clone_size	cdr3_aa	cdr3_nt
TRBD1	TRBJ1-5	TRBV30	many	CAWNKQGLGNQPQHF	TGTGCCTGGAATAAACAGGGGCTTGGAAATCAGCCCCAGCATTTT
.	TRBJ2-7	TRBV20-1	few	CSAPIGHEQYF	TGCAGTGCTCCTATTGGGCACGAGCAGTACTTC
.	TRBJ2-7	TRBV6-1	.	CASSDRPSDSYEQYF	TGTGCCAGCAGCGATCGACCCTCAGACAGTTACGAGCAGTACTTC
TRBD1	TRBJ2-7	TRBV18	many	CASSLTGGGSFHEQYF	TGTGCCAGCTCACTGACAGGGGGCGGCAGCTTCCACGAGCAGTACTTC
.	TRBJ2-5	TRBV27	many	CASSVRTGETQYF	TGTGCCAGCAGCGTACGAACAGGGGAGACCCAGTACTTC
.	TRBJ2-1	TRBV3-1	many	CASSRPASGGGVANEQFF	TGTGCCAGCAGCCGGCCGGCGAGTGGGGGCGGAGTGGCTAATGAGCAGTTCTTC
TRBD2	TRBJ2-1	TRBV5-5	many	CASSGLAGLTYNEQFF	TGTGCCAGCAGTGGACTAGCGGGACTGACCTACAATGAGCAGTTCTTC
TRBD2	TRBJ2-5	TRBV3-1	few	CASSPQRDRLAGETQYF	TGTGCCAGCAGCCCCCAGCGCGACCGACTAGCGGGAGAGACCCAGTACTTC
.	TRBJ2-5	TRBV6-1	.	CASCGRETQYF	TGTGCCAGCTGTGGTCGGGAGACCCAGTACTTC
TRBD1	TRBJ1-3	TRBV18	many	CASWMTGLGNTIYF	TGTGCCAGCTGGATGACAGGGCTCGGAAACACCATATATTTT
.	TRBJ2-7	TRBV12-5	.	CASGLGTLYEQYF	TGTGCTAGTGGTTTGGGGACTCTCTACGAGCAGTACTTC
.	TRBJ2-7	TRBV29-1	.	CSVEGGGLDEQYF	TGCAGCGTTGAAGGGGGGGGGCTTGACGAGCAGTACTTC
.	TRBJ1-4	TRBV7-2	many	CASSPQANGGKLFF	TGTGCCAGCAGCCCGCAGGCCAATGGGGGGAAACTGTTTTTT
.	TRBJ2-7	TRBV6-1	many	CASSSSNEQYF	TGTGCCAGCAGTTCCTCCAACGAGCAGTACTTC
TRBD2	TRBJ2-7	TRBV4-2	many	CASSQDPTGGSYEQYF	TGTGCCAGCAGCCAAGATCCAACGGGGGGGTCCTACGAGCAGTACTTC
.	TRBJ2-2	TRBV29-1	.	CSVGQMNTGELFF	TGCAGCGTAGGACAAATGAACACCGGGGAGCTGTTTTTT
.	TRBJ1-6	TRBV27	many	CASNRGKGYNSPLHF	TGTGCCAGCAATCGGGGGAAGGGATATAATTCACCCCTCCACTTT
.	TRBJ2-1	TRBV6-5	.	CASSYSTGSNSYNEQFF	TGTGCCAGCAGTTACTCGACAGGAAGTAATTCCTACAATGAGCAGTTCTTC
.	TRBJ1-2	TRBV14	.	CASSHYTGNPNYGYTF	TGTGCCAGCAGCCATTACACAGGGAACCCTAACTATGGCTACACCTTC
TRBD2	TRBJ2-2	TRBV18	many	CASSPPGLANTGELFF	TGTGCCAGCTCACCCCCGGGACTAGCGAACACCGGGGAGCTGTTTTTT
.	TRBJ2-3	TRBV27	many	CASSLYVPTDTQYF	TGTGCCAGCAGTTTATACGTTCCAACAGATACGCAGTATTTT
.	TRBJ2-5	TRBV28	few	CASSDGETQYF	TGTGCCAGCTCCGACGGGGAGACCCAGTACTTC
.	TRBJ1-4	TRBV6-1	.	CASSEGGSLNEKLFF	TGTGCCAGCAGTGAAGGAGGCAGCTTAAATGAAAAACTGTTTTTT
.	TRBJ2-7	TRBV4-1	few	CASSQLGGRRSSYEQYF	TGCGCCAGCAGCCAACTCGGGGGACGTAGGAGCTCCTACGAGCAGTACTTC
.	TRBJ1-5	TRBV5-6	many	CASSLFGGESHSNQPQHF	TGTGCCAGCAGCTTGTTTGGTGGGGAGAGCCATAGCAATCAGCCCCAGCATTTT
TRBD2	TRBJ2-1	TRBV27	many	CASSPSGSSYNEQFF	TGTGCCAGCAGTCCTAGCGGGAGCTCCTACAATGAGCAGTTCTTC
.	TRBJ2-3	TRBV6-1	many	CASRRRDANTDTQYF	TGTGCCAGCAGACGCCGGGACGCCAACACAGATACGCAGTATTTT
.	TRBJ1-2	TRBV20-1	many	CSASVTDGYTF	TGCAGTGCTAGCGTAACAGATGGCTACACCTTC
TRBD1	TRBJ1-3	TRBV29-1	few	CSGRKGARGNTIYF	TGCAGCGGACGGAAGGGGGCGCGGGGAAACACCATATATTTT
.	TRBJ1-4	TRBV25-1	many	CASSEAGDANEKLFF	TGTGCCAGCAGTGAAGCTGGGGATGCTAATGAAAAACTGTTTTTT
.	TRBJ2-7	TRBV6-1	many	CASSAGLLYEQYF	TGTGCCAGCAGCGCCGGACTACTCTACGAGCAGTACTTC
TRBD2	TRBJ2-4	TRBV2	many	CASRASGALAKNIQYF	TGTGCCAGCAGAGCTAGCGGGGCTCTAGCCAAAAACATTCAGTACTTC
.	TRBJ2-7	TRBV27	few	CASSPPPERSYEQYF	TGTGCCAGCAGTCCACCCCCGGAGCGGTCCTACGAGCAGTACTTC
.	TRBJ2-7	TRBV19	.	CASSIRSSYKQYF	TGTGCCAGTAGTATCCGCAGCTCCTACAAGCAGTACTTC
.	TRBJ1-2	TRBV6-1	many	CASSPLGIDGRAYGYTF	TGTGCCAGCAGTCCCCTTGGCATCGACGGTCGGGCTTATGGCTACACCTTC
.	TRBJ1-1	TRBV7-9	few	CASSRQEQLAFF	TGTGCCAGCAGCCGACAGGAGCAACTAGCTTTCTTT
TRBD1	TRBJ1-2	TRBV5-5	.	CASTWEQGNWGGYTF	TGTGCCAGCACATGGGAACAGGGGAATTGGGGAGGCTACACCTTC
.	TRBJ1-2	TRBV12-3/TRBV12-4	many	CASSPQETHGYTF	TGTGCCAGCAGTCCACAGGAAACCCATGGCTACACCTTC
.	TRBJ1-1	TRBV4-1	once	CASSRGATEAFF	TGCGCCAGCAGCCGAGGTGCCACTGAAGCTTTCTTT
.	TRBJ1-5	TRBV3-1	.	CASSQDGGGGLFGQPQHF	TGTGCCAGCAGCCAAGATGGGGGAGGAGGGTTGTTTGGTCAGCCCCAGCATTTT
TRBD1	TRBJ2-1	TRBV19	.	CASSIGGQGAEQFF	TGTGCCAGTAGTATAGGAGGACAGGGGGCTGAGCAGTTCTTC
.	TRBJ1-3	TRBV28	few	CAISKGSGGNTIYF	TGTGCCATTTCGAAGGGGAGTGGTGGAAACACCATATATTTT
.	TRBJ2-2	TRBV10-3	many	CAISGTNTGELFF	TGTGCCATCAGTGGGACGAACACCGGGGAGCTGTTTTTT
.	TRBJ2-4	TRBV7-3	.	CASSHTGTLAKNIQYF	TGTGCCAGCAGCCATACAGGGACCTTAGCCAAAAACATTCAGTACTTC
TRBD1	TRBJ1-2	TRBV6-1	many	CATRTGGLGNYGYTF	TGTGCCACTCGGACAGGGGGCCTCGGGAACTATGGCTACACCTTC
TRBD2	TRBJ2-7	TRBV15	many	CATSRGLAVYEQYF	TGTGCCACCAGCAGAGGACTAGCGGTCTACGAGCAGTACTTC
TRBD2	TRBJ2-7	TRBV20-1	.	CSARPSGLSYEQYF	TGCAGTGCTAGGCCTAGCGGGCTCTCCTACGAGCAGTACTTC
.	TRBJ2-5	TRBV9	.	CASSATGTARETQYF	TGTGCCAGCAGCGCTACCGGGACCGCGAGGGAGACCCAGTACTTC
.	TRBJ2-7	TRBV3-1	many	CASSQSSGTYEQYF	TGTGCCAGCAGCCAAAGTTCAGGTACCTACGAGCAGTACTTC
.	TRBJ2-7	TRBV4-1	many	CASSQAGVGEQYF	TGCGCCAGCAGCCAAGCAGGGGTGGGCGAGCAGTACTTC